This TCR beta chain was documented in a study of T cell responses to AZD1222 COVID-19 vaccine. Notes on the study in general: Spike as a whole was targeted by vaccine-associated CD4 TCRs, dominant at 160-218 and 743-854. In a largely white British group with more females than males, clonal diversity was possibly underestimated. Repertoires were obtained solely post-peak T cell response.

Trimming stripped 4 bases from V and 8 bases from J, with 13 bases between. Germline assignment: CDR1 SGDLS and CDR2 YYNGEE. The CDR3 has 13 amino acids. Repertoires were generated with immunoSEQ multiplex PCR, while TCRdb's copy carries only in-frame clones and drops some. The sample records more than 150,000 clones, about 87% being singletons. As concerns this clone: What it recognizes is unknown.

The sample in question was peripheral blood, obtained on day 0 of AZD1222 vaccination. The genes are TRBV9 and TRBJ2-1; tentatively, D is TRBD2 (5 bases). The clonotype originates from an adult in good health. The CDR3 DNA reads TGTGCCAGCAGCCCCGGCCGAGGGTATGAGCAGTTCTTC. It codes for CASSPGRGYEQFF.